This TCR beta chain was observed in a study of patients and donors after allogeneic stem cell transplantation. There are 13 residues in the CDR3. The germline V and J ends were trimmed by 3 bases and 8 bases, with 10 bases remaining between them. The germline V gene encodes CDR1 MNHEY and CDR2 SMNVEV (reference sequence). One entry per CDR3 protein results from TCRdb running MiXCR on the RT-PCR reads. Of 85,000 to 90,000 distinct CDR3 sequences listed, around 49% are singletons. The V gene is TRBV27, the J gene TRBJ1-4; the D gene is possibly TRBD1 (6 bases). The TCR originated in a human donor who was either an allogeneic HSCT recipient or a stem cell or donor lymphocyte infusion donor (not recorded which). It is not recorded whose cells these are; they may come from a transplant donor. Specimen: blood, either unsorted or a sorted T cell fraction (not recorded which). CDR3 sequence reads: CASSLAGDEKLFF. The CDR3 nucleotides are TGTGCCAGCAGTTTGGCAGGGGACGAAAAACTGTTTTTT.